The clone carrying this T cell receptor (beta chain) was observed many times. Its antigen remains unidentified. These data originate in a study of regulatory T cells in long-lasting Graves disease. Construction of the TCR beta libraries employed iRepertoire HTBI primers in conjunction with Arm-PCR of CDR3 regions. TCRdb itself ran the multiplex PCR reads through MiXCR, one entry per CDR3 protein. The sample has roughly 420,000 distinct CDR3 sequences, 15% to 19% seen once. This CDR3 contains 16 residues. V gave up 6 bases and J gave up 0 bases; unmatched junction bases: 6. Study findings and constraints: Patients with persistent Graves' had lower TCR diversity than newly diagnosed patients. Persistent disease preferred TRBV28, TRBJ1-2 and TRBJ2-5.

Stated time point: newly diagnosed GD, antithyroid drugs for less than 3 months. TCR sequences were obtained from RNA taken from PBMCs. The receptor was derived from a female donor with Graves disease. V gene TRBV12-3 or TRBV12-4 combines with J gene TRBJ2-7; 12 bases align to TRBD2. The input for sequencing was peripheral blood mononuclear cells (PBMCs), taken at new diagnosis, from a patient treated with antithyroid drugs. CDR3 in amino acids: CASSASGGAYSYEQYF. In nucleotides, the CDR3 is TGTGCCAGCAGCGCTAGCGGGGGGGCTTACTCCTACGAGCAGTACTTC.